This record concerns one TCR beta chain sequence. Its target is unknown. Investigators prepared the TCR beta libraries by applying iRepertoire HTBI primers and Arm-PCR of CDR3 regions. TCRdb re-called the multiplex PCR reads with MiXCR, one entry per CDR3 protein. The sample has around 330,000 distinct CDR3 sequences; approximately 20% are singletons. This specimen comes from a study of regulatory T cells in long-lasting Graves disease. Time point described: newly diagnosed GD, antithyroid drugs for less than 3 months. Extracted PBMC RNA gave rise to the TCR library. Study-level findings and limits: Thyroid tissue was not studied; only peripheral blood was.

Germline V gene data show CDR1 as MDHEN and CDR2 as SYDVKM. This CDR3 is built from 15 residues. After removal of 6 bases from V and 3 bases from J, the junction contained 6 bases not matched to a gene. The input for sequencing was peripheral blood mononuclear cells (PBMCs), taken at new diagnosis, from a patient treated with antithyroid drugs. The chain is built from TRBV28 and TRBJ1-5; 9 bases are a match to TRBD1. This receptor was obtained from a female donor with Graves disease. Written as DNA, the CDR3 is TGTGCCAGCAGGTCCACAGGGGGCGTCAATCAGCCCCAGCATTTT. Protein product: CASRSTGGVNQPQHF.